This T cell receptor beta chain was captured by sequencing in a study of Ad26.COV2.S vaccination and SARS-CoV-2 variants. Overall study: The trial was COV1001 and the donor's arm was Ad26.COV2.S. Each vaccinee took Ad26.COV2.S intramuscularly, once or twice 56 days apart.

Per germline, CDR1 SNHLY and CDR2 FYNNEI. V was pared by 4 bases and J by 5 bases, with 5 bases of the junction left unmatched. This CDR3 comprises 15 residues. The table came from immunoSEQ multiplex PCR; TCRdb's copy has only in-frame clones and leaves some out. The sample lists around 320,000 clones; roughly 80% were seen once. Treatment described: roughly 18 received Ad26.COV2.S at low or high dose, single or two shots; about 5 received placebo; per-sample allocation not given. At day 63 after the first vaccine or placebo injection, samples were drawn. This clone was picked up a small number of times.

The sequencing here drew on peripheral blood, taken in a trial of Ad26.COV2.S vaccine versus placebo. The receptor comes from a person between 18 and 60 years old who received the Ad26.COV2.S COVID-19 vaccine or a placebo. This chain joins TRBV2 and TRBJ1-6, with 7 bases matching TRBD1. CDR3: CASSGDRANNSPLHF. CDR3 sequence (DNA): TGTGCCAGCAGTGGGGACAGAGCTAATAATTCACCCCTCCACTTT.